Reported below is one T cell receptor beta chain. Antigen: not known. This specimen comes from a study of OX40 agonist ivuxolimab in advanced cancers. The study, taken as a whole, reports: Circulating CD4+ and CD8+ T cells showed clonal expansion by week 6 at 0.1 to 3.0 mg/kg.

The V gene lost 6 bases and the J gene lost 5 bases, with 14 bases spanning the gap. CDR1 SGHRS and CDR2 YFSETQ come from the germline V gene. The CDR3 has 14 amino acids. Only in-frame clones appear in the TCRdb table, and some are missing; sequencing was by immunoSEQ multiplex PCR. The sample holds 75,000 to 90,000 clones, approximately 90% seen once. The sequences come from CD4+ or CD8+ T cells sorted from blood, collected in a trial of the OX40 agonist ivuxolimab. The origin of this receptor is an adult with an advanced solid tumor such as melanoma, head and neck, liver or kidney cancer. The J gene is TRBJ1-4, the V gene TRBV5-1, with D perhaps TRBD1 (5 bases). CDR3 sequence: CASKGAELNEKLFF. CDR3 sequence (DNA): TGCGCCAGCAAAGGGGCAGAATTGAATGAAAAACTGTTTTTT.